The rows below give T cell receptor beta chains drawn from one sample of a study of human T cells and chemical hapten exposure. TCRdb re-called the RACE reads through MiXCR, storing one row per CDR3 protein. The data contain approximately 81,000 distinct CDR3 sequences, over 6.5% of them singletons. Sequenced material: whole blood. These receptor sequences come from a male donor in good health. Some clones in this sample may be carry-over from other donors' samples. CDR3s include the opening cysteine and the closing phenylalanine or tryptophan. A D gene is named only where the DNA matches it firmly. Clone size, where shown, is once, few, many, or a class for clones that have expanded.

J gene: TRBJ1-5; D gene: TRBD1; V gene: TRBV7-8; clone size: few; CDR3 protein: CASSSPGTGINQPQHF; CDR3 DNA: TGTGCCAGCAGCAGCCCCGGGACAGGGATCAATCAGCCCCAGCATTTT
J gene: TRBJ2-1; D gene: .; V gene: TRBV7-2; clone size: .; CDR3 protein: CASSPKNVNEQFF; CDR3 DNA: TGTGCCAGCAGCCCAAAGAACGTTAATGAGCAGTTCTTC
J gene: TRBJ2-2; D gene: .; V gene: TRBV10-1; clone size: many; CDR3 protein: CASRARNVGELFF; CDR3 DNA: TGCGCCAGCAGGGCCAGGAATGTCGGGGAGCTGTTTTTT
J gene: TRBJ2-4; D gene: TRBD2; V gene: TRBV20-1; clone size: few; CDR3 protein: CSARRLAEAKNIQYF; CDR3 DNA: TGCAGTGCTAGGAGGCTAGCGGAAGCCAAAAACATTCAGTACTTC
J gene: TRBJ2-1; D gene: TRBD2; V gene: TRBV20-1; clone size: few; CDR3 protein: CSATGTSTHEQFF; CDR3 DNA: TGCAGTGCTACCGGGACTAGCACCCATGAGCAGTTCTTC
J gene: TRBJ2-7; D gene: .; V gene: TRBV29-1; clone size: .; CDR3 protein: CSVEPRGGVGQYF; CDR3 DNA: TGCAGCGTTGAACCGCGAGGAGGGGTGGGCCAGTACTTC
J gene: TRBJ1-5; D gene: TRBD1; V gene: TRBV10-2; clone size: .; CDR3 protein: CASSLGQDDQPQHF; CDR3 DNA: TGCGCCAGCTCCCTAGGACAGGATGATCAGCCCCAGCATTTT
J gene: TRBJ2-5; D gene: .; V gene: TRBV5-1; clone size: few; CDR3 protein: CASSLVPQETQYF; CDR3 DNA: TGCGCCAGCAGCTTGGTGCCTCAAGAGACCCAGTACTTC
J gene: TRBJ2-3; D gene: .; V gene: TRBV5-5; clone size: many; CDR3 protein: CASSLVVSTTDTQYF; CDR3 DNA: TGTGCCAGCAGCTTGGTAGTCTCCACCACAGATACGCAGTATTTT
J gene: TRBJ2-5; D gene: .; V gene: TRBV18; clone size: .; CDR3 protein: CASSPDTQETQYF; CDR3 DNA: TGTGCCAGCTCCCCGGATACGCAAGAGACCCAGTACTTC
J gene: TRBJ1-2; D gene: .; V gene: TRBV4-3; clone size: many; CDR3 protein: CASSQGPGPSNGYTF; CDR3 DNA: TGCGCCAGCAGCCAAGGGCCAGGGCCTTCGAATGGCTACACCTTC
J gene: TRBJ1-5; D gene: .; V gene: TRBV4-1; clone size: many; CDR3 protein: CASSQVSGANQPQHF; CDR3 DNA: TGCGCCAGCAGCCAAGTCTCAGGGGCTAATCAGCCCCAGCATTTT
J gene: TRBJ2-2; D gene: .; V gene: TRBV3-1; clone size: few; CDR3 protein: CASSLRTTSTGELFF; CDR3 DNA: TGTGCCAGCAGCCTACGGACTACGAGCACCGGGGAGCTGTTTTTT
J gene: TRBJ1-6; D gene: .; V gene: TRBV25-1; clone size: few; CDR3 protein: CASSEYGTGWDIPLHF; CDR3 DNA: TGTGCCAGCAGTGAATATGGTACAGGGTGGGATATCCCCCTCCACTTT
J gene: TRBJ1-1; D gene: TRBD1; V gene: TRBV11-2; clone size: .; CDR3 protein: CASSLAGGENTEAFF; CDR3 DNA: TGTGCCAGCAGCTTAGCAGGGGGCGAGAACACTGAAGCTTTCTTT
J gene: TRBJ1-5; D gene: .; V gene: TRBV2; clone size: many; CDR3 protein: CASGSGHRQPQHF; CDR3 DNA: TGTGCCAGTGGCTCGGGGCATCGCCAGCCCCAGCATTTT
J gene: TRBJ1-3; D gene: .; V gene: TRBV29-1; clone size: few; CDR3 protein: CSVVGLNSGNTIYF; CDR3 DNA: TGCAGCGTTGTGGGCTTGAACTCTGGAAACACCATATATTTT
J gene: TRBJ2-1; D gene: TRBD1; V gene: TRBV7-9; clone size: .; CDR3 protein: CASTPTGDEQFF; CDR3 DNA: TGTGCCAGCACGCCTACAGGGGATGAGCAGTTCTTC
J gene: TRBJ2-3; D gene: .; V gene: TRBV7-9; clone size: many; CDR3 protein: CASSFRSEDTQYF; CDR3 DNA: TGTGCCAGCAGCTTTCGGTCGGAAGATACGCAGTATTTT
J gene: TRBJ1-2; D gene: TRBD1; V gene: TRBV20-1; clone size: few; CDR3 protein: CSARGQGATNYGYTF; CDR3 DNA: TGCAGTGCTAGAGGACAGGGGGCGACGAACTATGGCTACACCTTC
J gene: TRBJ1-1; D gene: .; V gene: TRBV15; clone size: few; CDR3 protein: CATSSPYRAAFF; CDR3 DNA: TGTGCCACCAGCAGTCCATACAGGGCAGCTTTCTTT
J gene: TRBJ1-4; D gene: .; V gene: TRBV6-5; clone size: many; CDR3 protein: CASSYSDRLGEKLFF; CDR3 DNA: TGTGCCAGCAGTTACTCGGACAGACTGGGTGAAAAACTGTTTTTT
J gene: TRBJ1-2; D gene: TRBD1; V gene: TRBV27; clone size: .; CDR3 protein: CASSYRGFSVGYTF; CDR3 DNA: TGTGCCAGCAGTTACAGGGGGTTCAGTGTTGGCTACACCTTC
J gene: TRBJ2-3; D gene: TRBD2; V gene: TRBV14; clone size: many; CDR3 protein: CASSQETTSGYTDTQYF; CDR3 DNA: TGTGCCAGCAGCCAAGAAACGACTAGCGGGTACACAGATACGCAGTATTTT
J gene: TRBJ2-1; D gene: .; V gene: TRBV6-1; clone size: .; CDR3 protein: CASSESGPRFF; CDR3 DNA: TGTGCCAGCAGTGAAAGCGGACCGAGGTTCTTC
J gene: TRBJ2-5; D gene: .; V gene: TRBV9; clone size: .; CDR3 protein: CASSVVGGGQETQYF; CDR3 DNA: TGTGCCAGCAGCGTAGTAGGGGGGGGCCAAGAGACCCAGTACTTC
J gene: TRBJ1-5; D gene: TRBD1; V gene: TRBV27; clone size: few; CDR3 protein: CASSLTGVQPQHF; CDR3 DNA: TGTGCCAGCAGTCTCACAGGGGTGCAGCCCCAGCATTTT
J gene: TRBJ2-3; D gene: .; V gene: TRBV7-9; clone size: few; CDR3 protein: CASSPGPKYTDTQYF; CDR3 DNA: TGTGCCAGCAGCCCGGGACCGAAATACACAGATACGCAGTATTTT
J gene: TRBJ1-6; D gene: TRBD1; V gene: TRBV2; clone size: many; CDR3 protein: CASIARDRASSPLHF; CDR3 DNA: TGTGCCAGCATCGCACGGGACAGGGCTTCTTCACCCCTCCACTTT
J gene: TRBJ2-7; D gene: .; V gene: TRBV6-2/TRBV6-3; clone size: many; CDR3 protein: CASSQTTDYEQYF; CDR3 DNA: TGTGCCAGCAGCCAGACAACTGACTACGAGCAGTACTTC
J gene: TRBJ2-3; D gene: .; V gene: TRBV5-1; clone size: .; CDR3 protein: CASSFGRPSTDTQYF; CDR3 DNA: TGCGCCAGCAGCTTCGGACGGCCCAGCACAGATACGCAGTATTTT
J gene: TRBJ2-7; D gene: .; V gene: TRBV18; clone size: .; CDR3 protein: CASSPQGNSYEQYF; CDR3 DNA: TGTGCCAGCTCACCACAGGGCAACTCCTACGAGCAGTACTTC
J gene: TRBJ2-3; D gene: .; V gene: TRBV6-2/TRBV6-3; clone size: .; CDR3 protein: CASIAASRTDTQYF; CDR3 DNA: TGTGCCAGCATCGCGGCTAGCCGCACAGATACGCAGTATTTT
J gene: TRBJ2-3; D gene: TRBD1; V gene: TRBV2; clone size: few; CDR3 protein: CASSEGTGPTDTQYF; CDR3 DNA: TGTGCCAGCAGTGAAGGGACAGGGCCCACAGATACGCAGTATTTT
J gene: TRBJ1-5; D gene: TRBD1; V gene: TRBV4-2; clone size: .; CDR3 protein: CASSQAGTGRNQPQHF; CDR3 DNA: TGTGCCAGCAGCCAAGCCGGGACAGGGCGTAATCAGCCCCAGCATTTT
J gene: TRBJ2-3; D gene: TRBD2; V gene: TRBV6-4; clone size: many; CDR3 protein: CASSERGGSTDTQYF; CDR3 DNA: TGTGCCAGCAGTGAGCGGGGGGGCAGCACAGATACGCAGTATTTT